The 8 T cell receptor beta chains presented below share a single source sample, sequenced in a study of response to subunit inactivated influenza vaccine. TCRdb passed the RT-PCR reads through MiXCR, listing each CDR3 protein once. The profile shows roughly 630,000 distinct CDR3 sequences, around 15% of them singletons. The material sequenced was PBMCs from blood, taken roughly 2 weeks before vaccination. The receptors stem from a man over 45 who received an inactivated influenza vaccine.

The rearrangement links TRBV5-1 to TRBJ2-1, with TRBD1 identical over 10 bases. Germline CDR1 is SGHRS and CDR2 is YFSETQ. The CDR3 loop spans 12 amino acids. V lost 5 bases to trimming and J lost 8 bases; unmatched junction nucleotides: 1. CDR3 sequence reads: CASRGQGDEQFF. The CDR3 nucleotides read TGCGCCAGCAGAGGACAGGGGGATGAGCAGTTCTTC. Filled out from reference TRBV5-1 and TRBJ2-1, the complete variable domain reads KAGVTQTPRYLIKTRGQQVTLSCSPISGHRSVSWYQQTPGQGLQFLFEYFSETQRNKGNFPGRFSGRQFSNSRSEMNVSTLELGDSALYLCASRGQGDEQFFGPGTRLTVL.

There are a few counts of this clonotype. The V and J genes are TRBV5-1 and TRBJ2-3; D is perhaps TRBD1 (6 bases). Germline V gene sequence: CDR1 SGHRS, CDR2 YFSETQ. The CDR3 covers 15 residues. V shed 6 bases and J shed 4 bases, with 18 bases lying between them. The CDR3 DNA sequence: TGCGCCAGCACAAGCGGACAGAGGGCCGCAGATACGCAGTATTTT. As protein: CASTSGQRAADTQYF.

The chain uses TRBV6-1 and TRBJ2-4; 8 nucleotides align to TRBD2. With 3 bases clipped from V and 6 bases from J, the junction kept 10 bases outside the gene matches. The CDR3 is 16 amino acids. From germline, CDR1 is MNHNS and CDR2 SASEGT. The CDR3 loop reads CASSEVLAGGVNIQYF. The CDR3 coding sequence is TGTGCCAGCAGTGAGGTCTTGGCGGGGGGCGTAAACATTCAGTACTTC.

This clonotype was seen at least ten times. V usage is TRBV6-4 and J usage is TRBJ1-1; no reliable D call. Trimming left V 3 bases short and J 1 base short, with 6 bases between. Germline-derived CDR1 and CDR2 are MRHNA and SNTAGT. The CDR3 has 13 amino acids. This chain's CDR3 is CASSERANTEAFF. The CDR3, as DNA: TGTGCCAGCAGTGAAAGGGCGAACACTGAAGCTTTCTTT.

The chain uses TRBV5-1 and TRBJ2-3; D uncertain. The germline CDR1 and CDR2 sequences are SGHRS and YFSETQ. Trimming stripped 6 bases from V and 2 bases from J, with 4 bases between. The CDR3 is made up of 11 amino acids. The CDR3 nucleotides are TGCGCCAGCATGATCACAGATACGCAGTATTTT. This codes for CASMITDTQYF.

V is TRBV3-1 and J is TRBJ2-7; 8 nucleotides match TRBD1. Germline loops: CDR1 LGHDT, CDR2 YNNKEL (reference sequence). The CDR3 is 13 amino acids. Trimming cost V 4 bases and J 9 bases; bases outside gene matches: 8. This CDR3 reads CASSRGTGSRQYF. In nucleotides, the CDR3 is TGTGCCAGCAGCCGCGGGACAGGCTCCAGGCAGTACTTC.

The genes are TRBV4-3 and TRBJ2-1; no definite D call. In germline, CDR1 is LGHNA, CDR2 YSLEER. V dropped 6 bases and J dropped 3 bases, with 15 bases sitting between them. There are 15 residues in the CDR3. CDR3 residues: CASSALNARYNEQFF. The CDR3 DNA follows: TGCGCCAGCAGTGCACTCAACGCCCGCTACAATGAGCAGTTCTTC.

This chain links TRBV7-8 with TRBJ2-1; 8 bases align to TRBD1. CDR3 length: 15 residues. Germline trimming cut 1 base from V and 9 bases from J; bases unmatched to any gene: 8. Per germline, CDR1 SGHVS and CDR2 FQNEAQ. This chain's CDR3 is CASSLGQGAQSEQFF. The CDR3 DNA reads as TGTGCCAGCAGCTTAGGGCAGGGGGCACAGAGTGAGCAGTTCTTC.